The 28 T cell receptor beta chains reported below all come from one sample, sequenced in a study of T cell responses to AZD1222 COVID-19 vaccine. TCRdb keeps only in-frame clones here, not all; method: immunoSEQ multiplex PCR. The data contain about 100,000 clones, about 88% of them singletons. The sequencing here drew on peripheral blood, taken on day 0 of AZD1222 vaccination. These receptors all stem from an adult in good health.

The V call is TRBV11-1, the J call TRBJ1-1; a possible D gene is TRBD1 (5 bases). The CDR3 totals 15 residues. The ends were cut back, 6 bases at V and 3 bases at J, with 17 bases in the middle. Germline-derived CDR1 and CDR2 are SGHAT and FQDESV (reference sequence). DNA of the CDR3: TGTGCCAGCAGGAGGGACTTAAGGAAGGACACTGAAGCTTTCTTT. As protein: CASRRDLRKDTEAFF.

The chain employs TRBV19 and TRBJ2-3; maybe TRBD1 (6 bases). Germline loops: CDR1 LNHDA, CDR2 SQIVND (reference sequence). This CDR3 is 14 amino acids long. Trimming left V 5 bases short and J 0 bases short, with 9 bases between. The CDR3 coding sequence is TGTGCCAGTAGTCCCAGGGGAAGCACAGATACGCAGTATTTT. Amino acids: CASSPRGSTDTQYF.

This sequence joins TRBV21-1 and TRBJ1-4; the table calls TRBD1, which could not be checked here. TRBV21-1 is reported as a pseudogene. The CDR3 covers 14 residues. The CDR3 region has the DNA TGTGCCAGCAGCATGCTGGGACAGAATGAAAAACTGTTTTTT. Residues: CASSMLGQNEKLFF.

The chain combines TRBV7-2 with TRBJ2-1; D not certain. CDR3 length equals 14 residues. V was shortened by 4 bases and J by 10 bases, with 17 bases between the two germline ends. Germline V gene sequence: CDR1 SGHTA, CDR2 FQGNSA. The CDR3 region has the DNA TGTGCCAGCAGCTCCCTCCACTCCAGCGCAGAGCAGTTCTTC. This encodes CASSSLHSSAEQFF.

V usage is TRBV2 and J usage is TRBJ2-5; no clear D gene. V was pared by 5 bases and J by 5 bases, with 15 bases between. The CDR3 is 14 amino acids. From germline, CDR1 is SNHLY and CDR2 FYNNEI. DNA of the CDR3: TGTGCCAGCAGTCCGTCGGCGGTTCGGGAGACCCAGTACTTC. Translated, it gives CASSPSAVRETQYF.

This clone has only one observation. The chain combines TRBV15 with TRBJ1-2; weak D call: TRBD1 (6 bases). The CDR3 totals 14 residues. CDR1 is LNHNV and CDR2 is YYDKDF in the germline V gene (reference sequence). The V gene lost 0 bases and the J gene lost 8 bases, with 13 bases spanning the gap. The CDR3 DNA follows: TGTGCCACCAGCAGAGATCCATCAGGGGACGGCTACACCTTC. Translating gives CATSRDPSGDGYTF.

The chain is built from TRBV7-3 and TRBJ2-5; D might be TRBD2 (5 bases). This CDR3 contains 13 residues. Trimming took off 3 bases at V and 1 base at J, with 6 bases between the two ends. In germline, CDR1 is SGHTA, CDR2 FQGTGA. This CDR3 reads CASSLTTQETQYF. The CDR3 nucleotides read TGTGCCAGCAGCTTGACTACCCAAGAGACCCAGTACTTC.

J is TRBJ2-7 and V is TRBV20-1; 11 nucleotides match TRBD1. Germline loops: CDR1 DFQATT, CDR2 SNEGSKA (reference sequence). This CDR3 comprises 15 residues. V was pared by 3 bases and J by 0 bases, with 4 bases of the junction left unmatched. The CDR3 sequence: CSASRGTGGSYEQYF. The CDR3, as DNA: TGCAGTGCTAGTAGGGGGACAGGGGGCTCCTACGAGCAGTACTTC.

Only one count was recorded for this clone. The chain joins TRBV24-1 to TRBJ1-5; possibly TRBD1 for D (6 bases). Germline assignment: CDR1 KGHDR and CDR2 SFDVKD. CDR3 length: 15 amino acids. V lost 7 bases and J 0 bases, leaving 12 bases between the germline ends. The CDR3 loop reads CATSDTGFSNQPQHF. DNA for the CDR3: TGTGCCACCAGCGATACAGGGTTTAGCAATCAGCCCCAGCATTTT.

This clone was seen only a few times. This chain joins TRBV18 and TRBJ2-6; possibly TRBD2 for D (5 bases). CDR1 is KGHSH, CDR2 LQKENI, per germline. The CDR3 contains 14 residues. The V gene lost 4 bases and the J gene lost 2 bases, with 6 bases spanning the gap. CDR3 sequence: CASSLGAGANVLTF. CDR3 DNA: TGTGCCAGCTCACTCGGGGCTGGGGCCAACGTCCTGACTTTC.

The V and J genes are TRBV28 and TRBJ1-1, with 7 bases that match TRBD1. The V gene's germline CDR1 is MDHEN and CDR2 SYDVKM. The CDR3 is 15 residues long. V gave up 7 bases and J gave up 2 bases; unmatched junction bases: 10. CDR3 sequence (DNA): TGTGCCAGCATCCGGGGGGACAGTCTAAACACTGAAGCTTTCTTT. As protein: CASIRGDSLNTEAFF.

The genes are TRBV27 and TRBJ1-6, with TRBD1 identical over 7 bases. The junction had 5 bases not matched to a gene; V was cut back by 7 bases and J by 2 bases. The CDR3 is 15 amino acids. Germline V gives CDR1 MNHEY, CDR2 SMNVEV (reference sequence). DNA for the CDR3: TGTGCCAGCACCATGGACAGGACCTATAATTCACCCCTCCACTTT. Encoded protein: CASTMDRTYNSPLHF.

The chain couples TRBV5-6 to TRBJ1-1; 7 bases match TRBD1. Germline-derived CDR1 and CDR2 are SGHDT and YYEEEE. The V and J ends lost 2 bases and 4 bases, in that order; junction bases with no gene match: 5. CDR3 size: 14 residues. The CDR3 region is CASSLPDRSTEAFF. Here the CDR3 DNA reads TGTGCCAGCAGCTTACCGGACAGGTCCACTGAAGCTTTCTTT.

This chain links TRBV5-1 with TRBJ2-2, with 8 bases aligning to TRBD1. The CDR3 length is 17 residues. The V gene's germline CDR1 is SGHRS and CDR2 YFSETQ. J gave up 3 bases and V 3 bases, and 10 bases lay outside the gene matches. The CDR3 reads CASSSRTGTVDTGELFF. DNA for the CDR3: TGCGCCAGCAGCTCCCGGACAGGGACTGTGGACACCGGGGAGCTGTTTTTT. Combining the CDR3 with reference TRBV5-1 and TRBJ2-2 gives the whole variable domain KAGVTQTPRYLIKTRGQQVTLSCSPISGHRSVSWYQQTPGQGLQFLFEYFSETQRNKGNFPGRFSGRQFSNSRSEMNVSTLELGDSALYLCASSSRTGTVDTGELFFGEGSRLTVL.

This sequence joins TRBV24-1 and TRBJ1-1; TRBD1 aligns across 7 bases. CDR1 is KGHDR, CDR2 SFDVKD, per germline. The V gene end was trimmed by 5 bases and the J gene end by 1 base; junction bases not matched to a gene: 3. This CDR3 comprises 14 residues. CDR3 nucleotide sequence: TGTGCCACCAGTGGAGGGACAGCGAACACTGAAGCTTTCTTT. As protein: CATSGGTANTEAFF.

Written as DNA, the CDR3 is TGTGCCAGCAGCCCCGGGGTAGCGGGAGCAGGTGGGGCCAACGTCCTGACTTTC. Protein sequence: CASSPGVAGAGGANVLTF. The chain recombines TRBV5-4 with TRBJ2-6, with 9 positions matching TRBD2. The length of the CDR3 is 18 residues. Germline V gene data show CDR1 as SGHNT and CDR2 as YYREEE (reference sequence). Germline trimming cut 4 bases from V and 3 bases from J; bases unmatched to any gene: 11.

The table lists this clone with a count of one. The CDR3 loop reads CASSPVAGPYNEQFF. The CDR3 DNA reads as TGCGCCAGCAGCCCTGTAGCGGGGCCTTACAATGAGCAGTTCTTC. V and J are TRBV4-3 and TRBJ2-1; 8 nucleotides match TRBD2. Per germline, CDR1 LGHNA and CDR2 YSLEER. The CDR3 runs 15 residues. Trimming at V came to 4 bases and at J to 4 bases, leaving 6 bases not matched to a gene.

The chain has TRBV4-2 and TRBJ2-4; D is ambiguous. V was pared by 6 bases and J by 4 bases, with 13 bases between. Germline lookup yields CDR1 LGHNA and CDR2 YNFKEQ. The CDR3 has 14 amino acids. The chain's CDR3 is CASRDLDHKNIQYF. CDR3 nucleotides: TGTGCCAGCAGGGACCTGGACCATAAAAACATTCAGTACTTC.

The chain has TRBV7-6 and TRBJ2-4; TRBD1 is a possible D gene (6 bases). The length of the CDR3 is 17 residues. V was trimmed by 4 bases and J by 1 base, leaving 17 bases between them. Germline values: CDR1 SGHVS, CDR2 FNYEAQ. The CDR3 sequence is CASSSRAVQGAKNIQYF. DNA for the CDR3: TGTGCCAGCAGCTCCCGGGCGGTCCAGGGGGCCAAAAACATTCAGTACTTC.

This chain uses TRBV11-2 with TRBJ2-1; D is possibly TRBD2 (6 bases). The CDR3 is made up of 17 amino acids. V lost 0 bases, J lost 7 bases, and 19 bases lay in between. Looked up from germline, CDR1 is SGHAT and CDR2 is FQNNGV. The CDR3 DNA follows: TGTGCCAGCAGCTTAGACGGGAGCGCGGACGGGTGGAATGAGCAGTTCTTC. Protein sequence: CASSLDGSADGWNEQFF.

The chain couples TRBV18 to TRBJ2-1; D gene ambiguous. V dropped 0 bases and J dropped 0 bases, with 6 bases sitting between them. The CDR3 sequence is 15 residues long. Looked up from germline, CDR1 is KGHSH and CDR2 is LQKENI. The CDR3 reads CASSPPLGSYNEQFF. The CDR3 coding sequence is TGTGCCAGCTCACCACCCCTTGGCTCCTACAATGAGCAGTTCTTC.

The chain couples TRBV5-4 to TRBJ2-7, with 14 bases that match TRBD2. The junction had 7 bases not matched to a gene; V was cut back by 5 bases and J by 6 bases. This CDR3 spans 15 amino acids. The germline V gene encodes CDR1 SGHNT and CDR2 YYREEE (reference sequence). CDR3 nucleotides: TGTGCCAGCAGGACGTGGGGGACTAGCGGGAGCGAGCAGTACTTC. It specifies CASRTWGTSGSEQYF. Full variable domain (remainder filled in from reference TRBV5-4 and TRBJ2-7): ETGVTQSPTHLIKTRGQQVTLRCSSQSGHNTVSWYQQALGQGPQFIFQYYREEENGRGNFPPRFSGLQFPNYSSELNVNALELDDSALYLCASRTWGTSGSEQYFGPGTRLTVT.

The rearrangement uses TRBV5-6 and TRBJ1-6; no reliable D call. CDR3 size: 13 residues. Germline-derived CDR1 and CDR2 are SGHDT and YYEEEE. V was trimmed by 4 bases and J by 9 bases, leaving 11 bases between them. The CDR3 nucleotides read TGTGCCAGCAGCAACCCCGGGTTTTCACCCCTCCACTTT. Translating gives CASSNPGFSPLHF.

CDR3 sequence: CASSQSGAGAQPQHF. Written as DNA, the CDR3 is TGTGCCAGCAGCCAATCGGGAGCAGGGGCTCAGCCCCAGCATTTT. The chain couples TRBV16 to TRBJ1-5, with a possible D match to TRBD1 (6 bases). The CDR3 has 15 residues. V gave up 0 bases and J gave up 6 bases, with 12 bases separating them. From germline, CDR1 is KGHSY and CDR2 FQNENV. Full variable domain (remainder filled in from reference TRBV16 and TRBJ1-5): GEEVAQTPKHLVRGEGQKAKLYCAPIKGHSYVFWYQQVLKNEFKFLISFQNENVFDETGMPKERFSAKCLPNSPCSLEIQATKLEDSAVYFCASSQSGAGAQPQHFGDGTRLSIL.

V and J are TRBV4-1 and TRBJ2-3, with TRBD1 as a possible D gene (6 bases). Germline loops: CDR1 MGHRA, CDR2 YSYEKL. There are 16 residues in the CDR3. With 5 bases removed from V and 4 bases from J, the gap between germline ends came to 19 bases. CDR3 residues: CASSVGRLQGPDTQYF. DNA of the CDR3: TGCGCCAGCAGCGTAGGGCGACTACAGGGCCCAGATACGCAGTATTTT.

As for this clone: This sample also contains other DNA sequences that code for the same CDR3. The chain has TRBV7-2 and TRBJ1-1; no clear D gene. CDR3 size: 14 residues. The germline V gene encodes CDR1 SGHTA and CDR2 FQGNSA. Trimming removed 3 bases at V and 1 base at J, with 9 bases between. The CDR3 DNA is TGTGCCAGCAGCTTTGGTAGGCAGAACACTGAAGCTTTCTTT. Translated, it gives CASSFGRQNTEAFF.

The chain has TRBV6-5 and TRBJ2-3; D ambiguous. The germline V and J ends were trimmed by 6 bases and 5 bases, with 18 bases remaining between them. The CDR3 extends over 15 amino acids. Germline assignment: CDR1 MNHEY and CDR2 SVGAGI. CDR3 nucleotides: TGTGCCAGCAGCGGCCGAGAAATCCTGGGAGATACGCAGTATTTT. Translation gives CASSGREILGDTQYF.

This clone is a singleton in its sample. This sequence joins TRBV12-5 and TRBJ2-1; a weak D match, TRBD1 (7 bases). V was clipped by 6 bases and J by 8 bases, with 26 bases between them. CDR1 and CDR2 from the germline V gene are LGHNT and FRNRAP. The CDR3 is 17 amino acids. CDR3 sequence reads: CASGNGPGGSVTDEQFF. CDR3 in DNA: TGTGCTAGTGGAAACGGGCCAGGGGGGAGCGTCACCGATGAGCAGTTCTTC.